This TCR beta chain was observed in a study of blood T cell repertoires in COVID-19. V lost 7 bases to trimming and J lost 4 bases; unmatched junction nucleotides: 7. Germline assignment: CDR1 LNHNV and CDR2 YYDKDF (reference sequence). The CDR3 spans 15 residues. Sequencing was performed with immunoSEQ multiplex PCR; in TCRdb, only in-frame clones are kept and a portion is missing. The top ten clones hold less than 7.5% of a sample with fewer than 30,000 clones, roughly 66% of them seen once. The chain uses TRBV15 and TRBJ2-3; 11 nucleotides agree with TRBD2. Sequenced sample: peripheral blood. This clonotype was sampled from a man aged 55-75 years with active or convalescent COVID-19. CDR3: CATNIAGGPPDTQYF. In DNA, the CDR3 is TGTGCCACCAACATAGCGGGGGGGCCGCCAGATACGCAGTATTTT.